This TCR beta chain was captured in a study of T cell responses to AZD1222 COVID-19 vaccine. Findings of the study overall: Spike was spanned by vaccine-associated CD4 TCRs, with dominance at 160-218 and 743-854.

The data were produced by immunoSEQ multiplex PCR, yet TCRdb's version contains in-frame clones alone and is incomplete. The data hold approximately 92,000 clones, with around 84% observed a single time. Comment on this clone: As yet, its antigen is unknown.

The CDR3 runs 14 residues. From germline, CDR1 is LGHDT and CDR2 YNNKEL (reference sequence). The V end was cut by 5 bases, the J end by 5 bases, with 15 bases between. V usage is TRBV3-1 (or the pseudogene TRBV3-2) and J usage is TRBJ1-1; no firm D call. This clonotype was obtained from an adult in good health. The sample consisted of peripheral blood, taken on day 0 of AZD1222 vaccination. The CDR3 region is CASSSTMGFTEAFF. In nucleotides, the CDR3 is TGTGCCAGCAGCTCGACTATGGGGTTTACTGAAGCTTTCTTT.